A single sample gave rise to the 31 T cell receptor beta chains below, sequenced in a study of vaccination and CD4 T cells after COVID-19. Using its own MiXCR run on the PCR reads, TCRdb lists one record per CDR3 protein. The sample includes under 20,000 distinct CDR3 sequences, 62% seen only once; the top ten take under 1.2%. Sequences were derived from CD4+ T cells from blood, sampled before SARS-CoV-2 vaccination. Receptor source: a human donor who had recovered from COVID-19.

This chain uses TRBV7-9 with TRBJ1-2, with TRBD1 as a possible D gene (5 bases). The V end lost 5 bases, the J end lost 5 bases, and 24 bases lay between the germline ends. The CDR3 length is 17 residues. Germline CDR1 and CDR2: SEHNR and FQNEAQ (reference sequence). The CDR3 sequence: CASSVPGANTDTYGYTF. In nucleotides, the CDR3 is TGTGCCAGCAGCGTACCCGGGGCCAACACCGACACATATGGCTACACCTTC.

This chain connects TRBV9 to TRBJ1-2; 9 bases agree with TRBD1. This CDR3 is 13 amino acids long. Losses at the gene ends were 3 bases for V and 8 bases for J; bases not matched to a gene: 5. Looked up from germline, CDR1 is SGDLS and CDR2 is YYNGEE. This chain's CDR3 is CASSATQGAGYTF. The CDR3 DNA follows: TGTGCCAGCAGCGCGACACAGGGGGCCGGCTACACCTTC.

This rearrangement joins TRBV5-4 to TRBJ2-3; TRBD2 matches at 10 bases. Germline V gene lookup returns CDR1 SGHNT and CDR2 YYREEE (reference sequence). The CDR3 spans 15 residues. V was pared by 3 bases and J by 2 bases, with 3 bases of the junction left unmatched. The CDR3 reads CASSSGTSATDTQYF. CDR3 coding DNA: TGTGCCAGCAGCTCTGGGACTAGCGCCACAGATACGCAGTATTTT.

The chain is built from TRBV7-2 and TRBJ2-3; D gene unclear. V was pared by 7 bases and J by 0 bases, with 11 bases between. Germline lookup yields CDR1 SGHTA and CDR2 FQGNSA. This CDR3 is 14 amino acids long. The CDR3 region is CASNPTFSTDTQYF. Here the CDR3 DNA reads TGTGCCAGCAACCCAACCTTTAGCACAGATACGCAGTATTTT.

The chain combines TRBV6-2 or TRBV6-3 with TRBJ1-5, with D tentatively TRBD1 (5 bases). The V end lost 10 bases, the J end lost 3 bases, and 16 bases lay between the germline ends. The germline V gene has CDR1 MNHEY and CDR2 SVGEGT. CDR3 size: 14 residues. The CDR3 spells CATSSRDINQPQHF. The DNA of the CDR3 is TGTGCCACATCCTCCAGGGATATCAATCAGCCCCAGCATTTT.

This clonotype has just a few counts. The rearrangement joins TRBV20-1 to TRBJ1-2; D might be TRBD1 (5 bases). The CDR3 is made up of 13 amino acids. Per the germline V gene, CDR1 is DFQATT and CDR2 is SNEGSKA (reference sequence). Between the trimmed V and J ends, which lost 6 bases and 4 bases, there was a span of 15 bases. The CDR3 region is CSAHVGGLYGYTF. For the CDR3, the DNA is TGCAGTGCGCATGTGGGGGGACTCTATGGCTACACCTTC.

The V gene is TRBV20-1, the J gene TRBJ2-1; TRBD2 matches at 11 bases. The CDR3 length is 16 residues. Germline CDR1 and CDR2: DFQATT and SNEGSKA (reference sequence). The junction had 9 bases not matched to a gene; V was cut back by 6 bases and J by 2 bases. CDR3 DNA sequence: TGCAGTGCGGTCCAACTAGCGGGAGAGGCCTACAATGAGCAGTTCTTC. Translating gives CSAVQLAGEAYNEQFF.

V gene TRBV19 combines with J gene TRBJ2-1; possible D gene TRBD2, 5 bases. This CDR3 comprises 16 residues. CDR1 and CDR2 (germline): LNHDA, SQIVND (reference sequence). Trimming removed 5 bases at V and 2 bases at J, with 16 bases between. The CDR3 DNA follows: TGTGCCAGTAGTCCCCGGGGTGGGGTTACCTACAATGAGCAGTTCTTC. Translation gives CASSPRGGVTYNEQFF.

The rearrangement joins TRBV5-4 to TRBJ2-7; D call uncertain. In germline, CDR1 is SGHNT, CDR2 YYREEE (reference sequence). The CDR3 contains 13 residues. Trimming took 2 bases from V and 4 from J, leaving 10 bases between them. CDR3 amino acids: CASSFFNGYEQYF. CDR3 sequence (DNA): TGTGCCAGCAGCTTTTTTAACGGATACGAGCAGTACTTC.

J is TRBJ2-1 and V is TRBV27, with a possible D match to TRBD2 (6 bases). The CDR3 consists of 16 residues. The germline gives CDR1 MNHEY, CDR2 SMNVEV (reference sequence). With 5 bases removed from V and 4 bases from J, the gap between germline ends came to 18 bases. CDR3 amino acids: CASSDPSAGHYNEQFF. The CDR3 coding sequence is TGTGCCAGCAGTGACCCCTCAGCGGGCCATTACAATGAGCAGTTCTTC.

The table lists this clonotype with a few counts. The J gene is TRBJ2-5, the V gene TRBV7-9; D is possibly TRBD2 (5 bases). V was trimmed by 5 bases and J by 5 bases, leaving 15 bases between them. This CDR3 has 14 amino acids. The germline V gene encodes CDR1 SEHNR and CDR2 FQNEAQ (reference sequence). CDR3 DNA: TGTGCCAGCAGCCTTAAGAGGGATCCGGAGACCCAGTACTTC. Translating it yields CASSLKRDPETQYF. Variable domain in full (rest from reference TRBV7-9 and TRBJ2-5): DTGVSQNPRHKITKRGQNVTFRCDPISEHNRLYWYRQTLGQGPEFLTYFQNEAQLEKSRLLSDRFSAERPKGSFSTLEIQRTEQGDSAMYLCASSLKRDPETQYFGPGTRLLVL.

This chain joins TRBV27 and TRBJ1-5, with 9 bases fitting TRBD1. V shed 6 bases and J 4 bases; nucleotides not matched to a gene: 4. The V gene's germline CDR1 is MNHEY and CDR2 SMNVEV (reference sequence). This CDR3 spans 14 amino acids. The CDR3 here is CASSIDRGNQPQHF. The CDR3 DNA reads TGTGCCAGCAGCATTGACAGGGGGAATCAGCCCCAGCATTTT.

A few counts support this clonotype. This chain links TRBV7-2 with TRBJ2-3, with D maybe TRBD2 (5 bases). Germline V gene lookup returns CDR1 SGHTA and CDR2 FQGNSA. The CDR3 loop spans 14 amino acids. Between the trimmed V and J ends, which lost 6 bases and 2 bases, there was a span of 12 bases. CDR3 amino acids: CASREAVVTDTQYF. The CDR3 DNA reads TGTGCCAGCAGGGAGGCCGTAGTCACAGATACGCAGTATTTT.

As DNA, the CDR3 is TGTGCCAGCAGTTCATACCCCTTGAGGGCTGGAAACACCATATATTTT. Translation: CASSSYPLRAGNTIYF. The chain joins TRBV12-3 or TRBV12-4 to TRBJ1-3; D remains ambiguous. V lost 4 bases, J lost 2 bases, and 15 bases lay in between. CDR3 length: 16 residues.

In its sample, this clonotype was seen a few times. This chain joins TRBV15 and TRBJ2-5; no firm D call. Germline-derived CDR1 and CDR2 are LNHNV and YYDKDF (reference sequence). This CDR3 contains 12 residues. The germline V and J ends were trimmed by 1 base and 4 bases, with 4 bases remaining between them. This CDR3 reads CATSRGSETQYF. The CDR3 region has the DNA TGTGCCACCAGCAGAGGTTCAGAGACCCAGTACTTC.

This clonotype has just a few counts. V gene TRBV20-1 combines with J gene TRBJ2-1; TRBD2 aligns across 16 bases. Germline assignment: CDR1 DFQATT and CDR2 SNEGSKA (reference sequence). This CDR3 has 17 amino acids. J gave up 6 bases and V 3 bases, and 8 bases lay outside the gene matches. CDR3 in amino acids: CSASAGTSGREPNEQFF. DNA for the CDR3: TGCAGTGCTAGCGCCGGGACTAGCGGGAGGGAACCCAATGAGCAGTTCTTC.

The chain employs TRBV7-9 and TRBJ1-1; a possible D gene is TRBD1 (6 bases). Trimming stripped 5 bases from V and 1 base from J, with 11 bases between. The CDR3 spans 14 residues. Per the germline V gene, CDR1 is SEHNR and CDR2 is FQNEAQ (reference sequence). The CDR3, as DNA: TGTGCCAGCAGCCTACAGGGTCGGAACACTGAAGCTTTCTTT. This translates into CASSLQGRNTEAFF.

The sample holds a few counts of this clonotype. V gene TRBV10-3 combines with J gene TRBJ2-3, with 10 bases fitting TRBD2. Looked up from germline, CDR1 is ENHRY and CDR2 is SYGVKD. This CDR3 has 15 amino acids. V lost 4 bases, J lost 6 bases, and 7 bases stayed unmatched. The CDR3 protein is CAISGPSGSSDTQYF. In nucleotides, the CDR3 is TGTGCCATCAGTGGTCCTAGCGGGAGTTCTGATACGCAGTATTTT.

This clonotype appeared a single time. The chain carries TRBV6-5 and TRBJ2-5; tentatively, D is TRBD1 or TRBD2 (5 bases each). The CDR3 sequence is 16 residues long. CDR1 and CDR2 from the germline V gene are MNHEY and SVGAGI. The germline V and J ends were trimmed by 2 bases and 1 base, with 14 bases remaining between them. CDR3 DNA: TGTGCCAGCAGTTACGGGGCGGCAGGGACCCAAGAGACCCAGTACTTC. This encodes CASSYGAAGTQETQYF.

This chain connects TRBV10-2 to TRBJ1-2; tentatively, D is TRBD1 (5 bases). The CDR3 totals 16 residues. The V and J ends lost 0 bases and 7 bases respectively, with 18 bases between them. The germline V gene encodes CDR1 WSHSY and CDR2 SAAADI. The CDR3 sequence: CASSESRMGRDGGYTF. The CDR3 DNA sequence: TGCGCCAGCAGTGAGTCGCGTATGGGACGGGACGGTGGCTACACCTTC.

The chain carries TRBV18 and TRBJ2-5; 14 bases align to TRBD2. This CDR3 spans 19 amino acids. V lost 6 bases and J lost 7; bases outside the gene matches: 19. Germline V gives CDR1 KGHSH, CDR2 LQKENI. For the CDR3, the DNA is TGTGCCAGCTCCTACCGACTACTGGGACTAGCGGGAGAGCAGGGGACCCAGTACTTC. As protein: CASSYRLLGLAGEQGTQYF.

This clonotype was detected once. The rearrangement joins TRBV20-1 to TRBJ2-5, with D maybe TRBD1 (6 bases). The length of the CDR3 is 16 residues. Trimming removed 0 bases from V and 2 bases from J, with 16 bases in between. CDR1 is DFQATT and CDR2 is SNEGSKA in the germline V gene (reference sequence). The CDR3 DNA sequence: TGCAGTGCTAGAGACTCCTCAGGGGCTAGTCAAGAGACCCAGTACTTC. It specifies CSARDSSGASQETQYF.

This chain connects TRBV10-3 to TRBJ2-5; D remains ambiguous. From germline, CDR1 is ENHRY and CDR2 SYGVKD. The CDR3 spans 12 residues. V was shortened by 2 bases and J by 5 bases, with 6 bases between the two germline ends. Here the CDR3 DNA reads TGTGCCATCAGTGAGATGGAGGAGACCCAGTACTTC. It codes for CAISEMEETQYF.

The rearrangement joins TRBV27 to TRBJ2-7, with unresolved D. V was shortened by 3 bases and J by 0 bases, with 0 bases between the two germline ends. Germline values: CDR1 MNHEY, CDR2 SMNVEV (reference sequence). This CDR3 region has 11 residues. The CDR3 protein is CASSFSYEQYF. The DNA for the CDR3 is TGTGCCAGCAGTTTCTCCTACGAGCAGTACTTC.

The CDR3 DNA follows: TGTGCCGGAGGGGACAGGGGTTCCCCTGGGGCCAACGTCCTGACTTTC. Protein: CAGGDRGSPGANVLTF. V and J are TRBV19 and TRBJ2-6, with 10 bases lining up with TRBD1. Germline values: CDR1 LNHDA, CDR2 SQIVND (reference sequence). V lost 11 bases and J lost 2; bases outside the gene matches: 9. This CDR3 has 16 amino acids.

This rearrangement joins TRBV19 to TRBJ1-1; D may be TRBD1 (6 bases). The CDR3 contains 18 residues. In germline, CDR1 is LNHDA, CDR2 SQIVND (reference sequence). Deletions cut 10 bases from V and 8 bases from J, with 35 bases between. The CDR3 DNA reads TGTGCCACCTCGCGGTTCGACAGGAGAAGAACACTGGTCCCAGAAGCTTTCTTT. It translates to CATSRFDRRRTLVPEAFF.

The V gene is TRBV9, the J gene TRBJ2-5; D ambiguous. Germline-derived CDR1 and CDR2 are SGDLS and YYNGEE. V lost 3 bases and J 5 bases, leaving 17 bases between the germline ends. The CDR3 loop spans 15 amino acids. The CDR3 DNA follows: TGTGCCAGCAGCGCCGACGTCGAGTGGCAGGAGACCCAGTACTTC. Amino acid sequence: CASSADVEWQETQYF.

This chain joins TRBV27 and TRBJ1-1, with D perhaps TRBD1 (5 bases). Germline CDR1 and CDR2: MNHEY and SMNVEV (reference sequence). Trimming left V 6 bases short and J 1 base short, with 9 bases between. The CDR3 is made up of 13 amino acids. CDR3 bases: TGTGCCAGCAGGTACCAGGGGAACACTGAAGCTTTCTTT. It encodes CASRYQGNTEAFF.

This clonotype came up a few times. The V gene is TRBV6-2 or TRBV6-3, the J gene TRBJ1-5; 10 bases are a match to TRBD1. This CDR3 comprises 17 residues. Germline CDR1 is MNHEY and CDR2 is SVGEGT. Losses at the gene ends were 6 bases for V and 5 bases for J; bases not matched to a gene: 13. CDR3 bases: TGTGCCAGCAGCCCTTCCGGGACAGGGGTACTTCATCAGCCCCAGCATTTT. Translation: CASSPSGTGVLHQPQHF.

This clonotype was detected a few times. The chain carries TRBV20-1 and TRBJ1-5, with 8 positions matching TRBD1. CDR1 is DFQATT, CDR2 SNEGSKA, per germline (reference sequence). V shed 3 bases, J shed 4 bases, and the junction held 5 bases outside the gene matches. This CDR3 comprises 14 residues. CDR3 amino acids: CSARRQGQNQPQHF. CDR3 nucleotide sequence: TGCAGTGCTAGGAGACAGGGGCAAAATCAGCCCCAGCATTTT.

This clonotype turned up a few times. The CDR3 sequence is CASSLLADTQYF. The CDR3 DNA reads as TGTGCCAGCAGCTTATTGGCAGATACGCAGTATTTT. The rearrangement joins TRBV7-2 to TRBJ2-3; D remains unclear. Germline V CDR1 and CDR2: SGHTA, FQGNSA. The CDR3 length is 12 residues. Trimming took 2 bases from V and 4 from J, leaving 4 bases between them.